The 26 T cell receptor beta chains below come from one sample, sequenced in a study of ipilimumab plus nivolumab after autologous stem cell transplantation. Clones were sequenced by immunoSEQ multiplex PCR, and TCRdb holds only the in-frame ones, with some missing. This table has 20,000 to 25,000 clones, more than 60% appearing once. Sample: PBMCs, taken in a trial of ipilimumab plus nivolumab as post-transplant consolidation. Source of these receptors: a male donor with diffuse large B-cell lymphoma.

The V gene is TRBV4-2, the J gene TRBJ1-6; D unclear. The CDR3 has 15 amino acids. V was cut by 5 bases and J by 5 bases, with 13 bases left in between. The V gene's germline CDR1 is LGHNA and CDR2 YNFKEQ. CDR3 amino acids: CASSYMGLDNSPLHF. For the CDR3, the DNA is TGTGCCAGCAGCTACATGGGTTTGGATAATTCACCCCTCCACTTT.

The sample holds one count of this clone. The V call is TRBV6-6, the J call TRBJ1-5; 9 positions agree with TRBD1. Looked up from germline, CDR1 is MNHNY and CDR2 is SVGAGI (reference sequence). The length of the CDR3 is 14 residues. The V gene end was trimmed by 5 bases and the J gene end by 5 bases; junction bases not matched to a gene: 4. The CDR3 nucleotides are TGTGCCAGCAGTGCGGGACAGGGTTATCAGCCCCAGCATTTT. Its translation is CASSAGQGYQPQHF.

The rearrangement uses TRBV15 and TRBJ2-3; unclear D gene. The CDR3 runs to 13 residues. Trimming left V 8 bases short and J 3 bases short, with 12 bases between. Germline CDR1 is LNHNV and CDR2 is YYDKDF (reference sequence). The DNA of the CDR3 is TGTGCCACCCGACTTAGTTGGACAGATACGCAGTATTTT. As protein: CATRLSWTDTQYF.

V and J are TRBV10-3 and TRBJ2-5, with 7 positions matching TRBD1. The CDR3 contains 11 residues. The J segment lost 3 bases and the V segment lost 10 bases, leaving 2 bases of the junction unmatched. Germline lookup yields CDR1 ENHRY and CDR2 SYGVKD. CDR3 DNA: TGTGCCAGTCAGGGGGAAGAGACCCAGTACTTC. Residues: CASQGEETQYF.

This clone was seen a handful of times. The chain is built from TRBV9 and TRBJ1-2; 7 bases map to TRBD1. This CDR3 spans 15 amino acids. In germline, CDR1 is SGDLS, CDR2 YYNGEE. The V and J ends lost 3 bases and 0 bases, in that order; junction bases with no gene match: 5. The CDR3 sequence is CASSGMDRSNYGYTF. The CDR3 DNA follows: TGTGCCAGCAGCGGAATGGACAGGTCTAACTATGGCTACACCTTC.

The chain is built from TRBV2 and TRBJ2-3; D is possibly TRBD2 (6 bases). V shed 3 bases and J shed 2 bases, with 15 bases lying between them. This CDR3 spans 16 amino acids. Germline values: CDR1 SNHLY, CDR2 FYNNEI. The CDR3 DNA reads as TGTGCCAGCAGTGAGGGGGGAGCTAAATACACAGATACGCAGTATTTT. Translation: CASSEGGAKYTDTQYF.

As concerns this clone: In the same sample, other DNA sequences code for this CDR3. This chain joins TRBV9 and TRBJ1-2; a weak D match, TRBD1 (6 bases). The CDR3 covers 14 residues. Germline assignment: CDR1 SGDLS and CDR2 YYNGEE. With 0 bases removed from V and 0 bases from J, the gap between germline ends came to 6 bases. CDR3 region: CASSVGGPNYGYTF. For the CDR3, the DNA is TGTGCCAGCAGCGTAGGGGGGCCTAACTATGGCTACACCTTC.

This chain connects TRBV5-4 to TRBJ2-2; 8 bases agree with TRBD1. The junction had 7 bases not matched to a gene; V was cut back by 4 bases and J by 2 bases. This CDR3 spans 16 amino acids. Germline CDR1 is SGHNT and CDR2 is YYREEE (reference sequence). CDR3 coding DNA: TGTGCCAGCAGCCTTACGACAGGGGCAAACACCGGGGAGCTGTTTTTT. Protein: CASSLTTGANTGELFF.

In its sample, this clone was seen once. The chain is built from TRBV2 and TRBJ1-5; 10 nucleotides match TRBD1. Germline V gives CDR1 SNHLY, CDR2 FYNNEI. The CDR3 extends over 18 amino acids. V lost 6 bases to trimming and J lost 2 bases; unmatched junction nucleotides: 13. The CDR3 DNA reads TGTGCCAGCAGCGGTTTGGGGACAGGGGTATGGGGCAATCAGCCCCAGCATTTT. Its translation: CASSGLGTGVWGNQPQHF.

This clone was seen just once. The chain joins TRBV21-1 to TRBJ2-7; the table's D call, TRBD1, was not checked against the DNA. TRBV21-1 is given as a pseudogene. The CDR3 is 15 residues long. CDR3 amino acids: CASSKVKGQGRNFYF. The CDR3 DNA reads as TGTGCCAGCAGCAAAGTAAAGGGACAGGGACGGAACTTTTACTTC.

The chain is built from TRBV13 and TRBJ2-4; 11 bases are a match to TRBD2. V dropped 4 bases and J dropped 6; count of bases not matched to a gene: 2. Germline CDR1 reads PRHDT; CDR2 reads FYEKMQ (reference sequence). The CDR3 sequence is 14 residues long. CDR3 sequence: CASSSTSGGNIQYF. The CDR3, as DNA: TGTGCCAGCAGCTCCACTAGCGGGGGAAACATTCAGTACTTC.

This clone was seen more than once but under ten times. The rearrangement uses TRBV5-1 and TRBJ1-2, with 7 bases aligning to TRBD1. V shed 1 base, J shed 4 bases, and the junction held 7 bases outside the gene matches. In germline, CDR1 is SGHRS, CDR2 YFSETQ. This CDR3 has 15 residues. CDR3 nucleotide sequence: TGCGCCAGCAGCTTGTATTCGACAGGGCCCTATGGCTACACCTTC. This translates into CASSLYSTGPYGYTF.

This clone was found once. The gene calls are TRBV14 and TRBJ2-1; no clear D. Germline CDR1 SGHDN, CDR2 FVKESK. This CDR3 spans 16 amino acids. Between the trimmed V and J ends, which lost 4 bases and 5 bases, there was a span of 18 bases. CDR3 DNA sequence: TGTGCCAGCAGCCGACCACGATTTCACCCCGACAATGAGCAGTTCTTC. It translates to CASSRPRFHPDNEQFF.

The J gene is TRBJ1-3, the V gene TRBV6-1, with 7 nucleotides matching TRBD1. CDR1 and CDR2 (germline): MNHNS, SASEGT. CDR3 length: 12 residues. With 9 bases clipped from V and 3 bases from J, the junction kept 2 bases outside the gene matches. The CDR3 sequence: CASGTDGNTIYF. In DNA, the CDR3 is TGTGCCAGTGGGACAGATGGAAACACCATATATTTT.

This clone was seen a handful of times. V usage is TRBV2 and J usage is TRBJ1-6; D is uncertain. The germline CDR1 and CDR2 sequences are SNHLY and FYNNEI. The CDR3 sequence is 14 residues long. Trimming removed 2 bases from V and 9 bases from J, with 11 bases in between. The CDR3 DNA reads TGTGCCAGCAGTGAATGGGCCGGCGGTTCACCCCTCCACTTT. Its protein is CASSEWAGGSPLHF. Variable domain in full (rest from reference TRBV2 and TRBJ1-6): EPEVTQTPSHQVTQMGQEVILRCVPISNHLYFYWYRQILGQKVEFLVSFYNNEISEKSEIFDDQFSVERPDGSNFTLKIRSTKLEDSAMYFCASSEWAGGSPLHFGNGTRLTVT.

The chain carries TRBV18 and TRBJ2-7; the D is unclear. The germline gives CDR1 KGHSH, CDR2 LQKENI. V lost 3 bases to trimming and J lost 2 bases, with 8 bases between them. The CDR3 length is 13 residues. CDR3 DNA: TGTGCCAGCTCACCCACCGCTGCCTACGAGCAGTACTTC. It is translated as CASSPTAAYEQYF.

This clone has only one observation. Additional DNA sequences in this sample encode the identical CDR3. V gene TRBV5-1 combines with J gene TRBJ1-4; the D is unclear. Germline V gene data show CDR1 as SGHRS and CDR2 as YFSETQ. V shed 4 bases and J shed 0 bases, with 10 bases lying between them. This CDR3 has 15 residues. Here the CDR3 DNA reads TGCGCCAGCAGCCTGACGGGAGCAACTAATGAAAAACTGTTTTTT. Translating it yields CASSLTGATNEKLFF.

V gene TRBV23-1 combines with J gene TRBJ1-3; 7 bases are a match to TRBD1. TRBV23-1 is noted as an ORF with a role that remains uncertain. Unmatched junction bases numbered 7, after V lost 0 bases and J lost 2 bases. This CDR3 contains 17 residues. CDR3 nucleotides: TGCGCCAGCAGTCAATCATTAGGGCAGGGGGCTGGAAACACCATATATTTT. This gives the protein CASSQSLGQGAGNTIYF.

This chain uses TRBV4-1 with TRBJ2-5, with a weak D call TRBD2 (5 bases). The CDR3 sequence is 14 residues long. Germline V CDR1 and CDR2: MGHRA, YSYEKL. Trimming stripped 1 base from V and 2 bases from J, with 8 bases between. The CDR3 reads CASSQGTGQETQYF. In nucleotides, the CDR3 is TGCGCCAGCAGCCAAGGCACGGGACAAGAGACCCAGTACTTC.

The chain is built from TRBV7-6 and TRBJ2-5; weak D call: TRBD2 (6 bases). V lost 6 bases and J lost 2, with 13 bases in between. This CDR3 contains 14 residues. Germline V CDR1 and CDR2: SGHVS, FNYEAQ. Here the CDR3 reads CASSLRGFQETQYF. The CDR3, as DNA: TGTGCCAGCAGTCTCCGGGGGTTTCAAGAGACCCAGTACTTC.

The rearrangement links TRBV7-8 to TRBJ1-1, with 7 bases that match TRBD1. This CDR3 has 17 amino acids. CDR1 is SGHVS and CDR2 is FQNEAQ in the germline V gene. J was trimmed by 1 base and V by 4 bases; bases with no gene match: 12. Written as DNA, the CDR3 is TGTGCCAGCAGCTATAATAGGGGGCGCAACCGGAACACTGAAGCTTTCTTT. Protein: CASSYNRGRNRNTEAFF. The full variable domain, in which reference TRBV7-8 and TRBJ1-1 provide the parts outside the CDR3, is GAGVSQSPRYKVAKRGQDVALRCDPISGHVSLFWYQQALGQGPEFLTYFQNEAQLDKSGLPSDRFFAERPEGSVSTLKIQRTQQEDSAVYLCASSYNRGRNRNTEAFFGQGTRLTVV.

The J gene is TRBJ2-3, the V gene TRBV5-1; TRBD2 agrees at 9 bases. This CDR3 contains 16 residues. V trimming: 4 bases; J trimming: 5 bases; junction bases outside the gene matches: 11. Germline V CDR1 and CDR2: SGHRS, YFSETQ. CDR3 protein: CASSRKSGLAQDTQYF. The CDR3, as DNA: TGCGCCAGCAGCCGTAAATCGGGACTAGCACAAGATACGCAGTATTTT.

Here the CDR3 reads CAWSGDRVLYNEQFF. The CDR3 DNA reads as TGTGCCTGGAGTGGGGACAGGGTTCTCTACAATGAGCAGTTCTTC. This chain uses TRBV30 with TRBJ2-1; 9 nucleotides agree with TRBD1. V dropped 1 base and J dropped 3; count of bases not matched to a gene: 4. This CDR3 is built from 15 residues. Germline V gene sequence: CDR1 GTSNPN, CDR2 SVGIG (reference sequence).

The V and J genes are TRBV18 and TRBJ2-1, with TRBD2 matching 8 bases. Germline assignment: CDR1 KGHSH and CDR2 LQKENI. The junction had 8 bases not matched to a gene; V was cut back by 3 bases and J by 4 bases. CDR3 size: 16 residues. In DNA, the CDR3 is TGTGCCAGCTCACCTAACGCGGGGGGTGGATACAATGAGCAGTTCTTC. This translates into CASSPNAGGGYNEQFF.

As for this clone: The same CDR3 is also encoded by other DNA sequences in this sample. The chain combines TRBV5-1 with TRBJ2-5; 10 nucleotides match TRBD2. CDR3 size: 15 residues. CDR1 is SGHRS and CDR2 is YFSETQ in the germline V gene. Losses at the gene ends were 4 bases for V and 5 bases for J; bases not matched to a gene: 8. The chain's CDR3 is CASSGAGGLWETQYF. CDR3 sequence (DNA): TGCGCCAGCAGCGGAGCGGGGGGGCTATGGGAGACCCAGTACTTC.

The chain recombines TRBV21-1 with TRBJ1-3. TRBV21-1 is classified as a pseudogene. The CDR3 has 16 amino acids. CDR3 loop: CASSTPSVLSGNTIYF. DNA of the CDR3: TGTGCCAGCAGCACCCCGTCGGTCCTCTCTGGAAACACCATATATTTT.